This T cell receptor (beta chain) was recovered during a study of CD8 T cells in ankylosing spondylitis. Notes on the study in general: A TCR beta motif made of about 8 highly homologous variants seemed typical of ankylosing spondylitis blood. Disease-linked clones reportedly concentrated significantly in matched ankylosing spondylitis synovial fluid. In peripheral blood, disease-linked CD8+ clones occurred at relatively low frequencies.

The CDR3 consists of 14 residues. V was clipped by 3 bases and J by 5 bases, with 13 bases between them. Concerning this clonotype: The antigen remains unidentified.

Quantitative 5'-RACE with molecular barcodes generated TCR beta libraries. TCRdb fed the 5' RACE reads into MiXCR, producing one record per CDR3 protein. Altogether 150,000 to 250,000 distinct CDR3 sequences are present, 10% to 15% being singletons, with the ten largest covering 16%. The clonotype originates from a male donor with ankylosing spondylitis or in good health (not recorded which). Material: blood, either unsorted or a sorted T cell fraction (not recorded which). The rearrangement links TRBV12-3 or TRBV12-4 to TRBJ1-1; D is possibly TRBD1 (6 bases). CDR3 DNA: TGTGCCAGCAGTTTGGGGGGCTATATGACTGAAGCTTTCTTT. This gives the protein CASSLGGYMTEAFF.